This T cell receptor (beta chain) comes out of a study of blood T cells in healthy people across ages. Study conclusions and caveats: Among long-lived donors, naive CD4+ cells were more numerous and diversity higher than in aged donors. There was no known CMV status for donors, so expanded clonotype changes were possibly confounded. Estimates of diversity drawn from one million T cells were considered underestimates.

This clonotype was counted once. Its antigen is unidentified. The V gene's germline CDR1 is MDHEN and CDR2 SYDVKM. The length of the CDR3 is 16 residues. Trimming removed 4 bases from V and 1 base from J; junction bases left unmatched: 6. Sample-barcoded 5' priming and a J-beta primer mix drove a second PCR of roughly 6 to 12 cycles. TCRdb reprocessed the 5' RACE reads via MiXCR and lists one record per CDR3 protein. The sample has roughly 730,000 distinct CDR3 sequences; more than 55% are singletons. This sequence joins TRBV28 and TRBJ2-7, with TRBD1 matching over 11 bases. This sequence originates from a middle-aged man in good health. The specimen was blood. DNA of the CDR3: TGTGCCAGCAGTTCGCACGGACAGGGGGCTTCCTACGAGCAGTACTTC. Protein product: CASSSHGQGASYEQYF.